The 17 T cell receptor beta chains in this list originate from one sample, sequenced in a study of cytomegalovirus exposure and HLA in healthy donors (dated by TCRdb to about 2017). Library creation used the immunoSEQ multiplex PCR assay. A mixture of 60 forward primers for TCR Vbeta segments and 13 reverse primers for TCR Jbeta segments was used in the multiplex PCR. What TCRdb holds here is the immuneACCESS table cut down to in-frame rearrangements. Part of the clones is not present; checked against another copy, under half of the missing clones reflect an unresolved V gene, and the others are unexplained. This sample comprises around 150,000 clones, about four fifths of them detected only once. The ten largest clones represent approximately 5.5% of the sample. Sample: PBMCs. The receptors stem from a man in his thirties or forties in good health and CMV-seropositive.

This chain uses TRBV7-2 with TRBJ1-1, with no clear D. V lost 5 bases and J 4 bases, leaving 11 bases between the germline ends. Germline assignment: CDR1 SGHTA and CDR2 FQGNSA. The CDR3 length is 13 residues. The CDR3 here is CASSRLEGTEAFF. The CDR3 DNA is TGTGCCAGCAGCCGCCTCGAGGGCACTGAAGCTTTCTTT.

The rearrangement uses TRBV9 and TRBJ1-2; D remains unclear. This CDR3 has 14 amino acids. Trimming cost V 0 bases and J 5 bases, with 11 bases left between them. Germline CDR1 reads SGDLS; CDR2 reads YYNGEE. CDR3 loop: CASSVDGVGYGYTF. CDR3 DNA: TGTGCCAGCAGCGTAGACGGGGTAGGGTATGGCTACACCTTC.

In this sample, this clone turned up a few times. This rearrangement joins TRBV28 to TRBJ1-1; D not resolved. V lost 7 bases and J 1 base, leaving 13 bases between the germline ends. The germline V gene has CDR1 MDHEN and CDR2 SYDVKM. This CDR3 spans 14 amino acids. The CDR3 coding sequence is TGTGCCAGCACCCCCCGGAGGTCGAACACTGAAGCTTTCTTT. This translates into CASTPRRSNTEAFF.

In its sample, this clone was seen once. The chain links TRBV7-8 to TRBJ2-7, with 11 bases identical to TRBD1. The trim removed 2 bases at V and 2 bases at J, leaving 5 bases unmatched. The CDR3 consists of 16 residues. Per the germline V gene, CDR1 is SGHVS and CDR2 is FQNEAQ. CDR3 region: CASSLSGTGGPYEQYF. CDR3 nucleotides: TGTGCCAGCAGCTTATCCGGGACAGGGGGGCCCTACGAGCAGTACTTC.

This chain connects TRBV27 to TRBJ1-5; perhaps TRBD1 as D (6 bases). With 6 bases removed from V and 5 bases from J, the gap between germline ends came to 17 bases. CDR1 and CDR2 from the germline V gene are MNHEY and SMNVEV (reference sequence). The CDR3 contains 15 residues. CDR3 loop: CASRKDPKGDQPQHF. The CDR3 region has the DNA TGTGCCAGCAGAAAGGACCCAAAGGGGGATCAGCCCCAGCATTTT.

This rearrangement joins TRBV15 to TRBJ1-5; TRBD1 might be the D (5 bases). Germline-derived CDR1 and CDR2 are LNHNV and YYDKDF (reference sequence). V lost 0 bases and J lost 7, with 7 bases in between. The CDR3 runs to 13 residues. In DNA form, the CDR3 reads TGTGCCACCAGCAGAGATCAGGGACAGCCCCAGCATTTT. Protein: CATSRDQGQPQHF. The variable domain in full, completed from reference TRBV15 and TRBJ1-5, reads DAMVIQNPRYQVTQFGKPVTLSCSQTLNHNVMYWYQQKSSQAPKLLFHYYDKDFNNEADTPDNFQSRRPNTSFCFLDIRSPGLGDTAMYLCATSRDQGQPQHFGDGTRLSIL.

This chain connects TRBV6-5 to TRBJ1-5; weak D call: TRBD1 (6 bases). The CDR3 is 15 amino acids. Trimming left V 6 bases short and J 0 bases short, with 12 bases between. Looked up from germline, CDR1 is MNHEY and CDR2 is SVGAGI. The CDR3 DNA reads as TGTGCCAGCAGGACGGACAGCTATAGCAATCAGCCCCAGCATTTT. Translation: CASRTDSYSNQPQHF.

The V gene is TRBV5-1, the J gene TRBJ2-1, with 9 bases matching TRBD1. The CDR3 is 15 amino acids. Germline-derived CDR1 and CDR2 are SGHRS and YFSETQ. After removal of 1 base from V and 2 bases from J, the junction contained 1 base not matched to a gene. The CDR3 DNA follows: TGCGCCAGCAGCTTGACAGGGGGCCCCTACAATGAGCAGTTCTTC. Amino acids: CASSLTGGPYNEQFF.

This chain joins TRBV9 and TRBJ2-2; the D is unclear. V was clipped by 0 bases and J by 4 bases, with 4 bases between them. The CDR3 has 13 amino acids. In germline, CDR1 is SGDLS, CDR2 YYNGEE. The CDR3 nucleotides read TGTGCCAGCAGCGTAGGGCCCACCGGGGAGCTGTTTTTT. Translation gives CASSVGPTGELFF.

In nucleotides, the CDR3 is TGTGCCAGCAGCTCCTCTAGCGGGGGGAACCAGTACTTC. Its translation: CASSSSSGGNQYF. The chain uses TRBV7-7 and TRBJ2-5, with 11 bases matching TRBD2. The CDR3 spans 13 residues. The junction had 5 bases not matched to a gene; V was cut back by 4 bases and J by 10 bases. CDR1 and CDR2 from the germline V gene are SSHAT and FNYEAQ (reference sequence).

This chain joins TRBV6-6 and TRBJ2-5; TRBD1 matches 9 bases. Germline CDR1 is MNHNY and CDR2 is SVGAGI (reference sequence). This CDR3 is 12 amino acids long. Trimming cost V 8 bases and J 4 bases; bases outside gene matches: 2. CDR3 DNA sequence: TGTGCCAGCCGGGACAGGGTAGAGACCCAGTACTTC. This translates into CASRDRVETQYF.

In DNA form, the CDR3 reads TGTGCCAGCAGCTTGGGGCCACAGCTCTCCTACGAGCAGTACTTC. Translating gives CASSLGPQLSYEQYF. V usage is TRBV5-8 and J usage is TRBJ2-7; D remains unclear. Germline assignment: CDR1 SGHTS and CDR2 YDEGEE. The germline V and J ends were trimmed by 0 bases and 0 bases, with 10 bases remaining between them. This CDR3 spans 15 amino acids.

This chain links TRBV5-5 with TRBJ1-1; D is perhaps TRBD1 (5 bases). Trimming removed 1 base from V and 1 base from J, with 11 bases in between. This CDR3 is 15 amino acids long. CDR1 and CDR2 (germline): SGHKS, YYEKEE (reference sequence). The CDR3 spells CASSLIGGANTEAFF. The CDR3 coding sequence is TGTGCCAGCAGCTTGATCGGCGGGGCGAACACTGAAGCTTTCTTT.

The chain's CDR3 is CASSPLPRGSSYNEQFF. The DNA of the CDR3 is TGTGCCAGCTCACCACTCCCCCGGGGATCTTCCTACAATGAGCAGTTCTTC. The J gene is TRBJ2-1, the V gene TRBV18; D perhaps matches TRBD2 (5 bases). This CDR3 spans 17 amino acids. Trimming shortened V by 1 base and J by 1 base, and 14 bases separated the two germline ends. Germline CDR1 reads KGHSH; CDR2 reads LQKENI.

The chain links TRBV30 to TRBJ1-5, with no clear D. The CDR3 covers 13 residues. The ends were cut back, 5 bases at V and 3 bases at J, with 11 bases in the middle. Germline CDR1 and CDR2: GTSNPN and SVGIG (reference sequence). The CDR3 protein is CAWCRQINQPQHF. The CDR3 DNA reads as TGTGCCTGGTGTCGACAAATCAATCAGCCCCAGCATTTT.

The V gene is TRBV15, the J gene TRBJ2-7; 9 bases are shared with TRBD1. Germline V CDR1 and CDR2: LNHNV, YYDKDF (reference sequence). J gave up 5 bases and V 2 bases, and 13 bases lay outside the gene matches. The CDR3 is 17 residues long. The CDR3 nucleotides are TGTGCCACCAGCAGAATACAGGGGGCTATCCTAGACGACGAGCAGTACTTC. This translates into CATSRIQGAILDDEQYF.

This clone was seen only a few times. The V call is TRBV19, the J call TRBJ1-5; D unresolved. The ends were cut back, 4 bases at V and 5 bases at J, with 9 bases in the middle. This CDR3 has 13 residues. Germline loops: CDR1 LNHDA, CDR2 SQIVND (reference sequence). DNA of the CDR3: TGTGCCAGTAGTAGGAGAGCGGATCAGCCCCAGCATTTT. As protein: CASSRRADQPQHF.